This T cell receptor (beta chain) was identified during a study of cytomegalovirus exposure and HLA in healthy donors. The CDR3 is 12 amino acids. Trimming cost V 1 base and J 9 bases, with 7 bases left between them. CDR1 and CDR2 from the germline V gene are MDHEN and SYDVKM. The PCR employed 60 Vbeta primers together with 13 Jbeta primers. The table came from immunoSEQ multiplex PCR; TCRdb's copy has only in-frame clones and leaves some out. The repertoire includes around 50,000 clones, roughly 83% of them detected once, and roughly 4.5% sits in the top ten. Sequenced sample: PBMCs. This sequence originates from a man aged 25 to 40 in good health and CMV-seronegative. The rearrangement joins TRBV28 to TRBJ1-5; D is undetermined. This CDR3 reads CASSLSSRPQHF. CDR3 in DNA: TGTGCCAGCAGTTTATCGTCGAGGCCCCAGCATTTT. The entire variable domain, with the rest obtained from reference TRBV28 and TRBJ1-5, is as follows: DVKVTQSSRYLVKRTGEKVFLECVQDMDHENMFWYRQDPGLGLRLIYFSYDVKMKEKGDIPEGYSVSREKKERFSLILESASTNQTSMYLCASSLSSRPQHFGDGTRLSIL.